This TCR beta chain emerged from a study of PD-L1 blockade in urothelial cancer. On the study more broadly: Males with bladder-origin urothelial cancer constituted most of the roughly 29 patients. Median T cell count in tumor samples was over a thousand.

In this sample, this clone turned up many times. Produced via immunoSEQ multiplex PCR; TCRdb's table is partial and in-frame only. Of approximately 35,000 clones listed, approximately 34% are singletons. CDR1 and CDR2 from the germline V gene are SGHNT and YENEEA. The CDR3 sequence is 16 residues long. V was trimmed by 7 bases and J by 7 bases, leaving 26 bases between them. Sequencing used tumor tissue, obtained before atezolizumab (anti-PD-L1) treatment. J is TRBJ2-7 and V is TRBV11-3, with D possibly called TRBD1 or TRBD2 (6 bases each). The source of this sequence is a man in his fifties or sixties with urothelial cancer. CDR3 nucleotide sequence: TGTGCCAGCACCGAAGCGGACAGCGTCTTTCGGGGGGAGCAGTACTTC. It codes for CASTEADSVFRGEQYF.